The 28 T cell receptor beta chains below all came from one sample that was sequenced in a study of control samples from healthy donors and cancer patients. Measured with immunoSEQ multiplex PCR; TCRdb has only the in-frame clones, and not every one. The sample has just over 150,000 clones, approximately 93% seen once. Material for sequencing was blood. Receptors originate from a man over 45 in good health.

V gene TRBV5-4 combines with J gene TRBJ1-6; the match to TRBD1 covers 10 bases. CDR3 length: 15 amino acids. Germline lookup yields CDR1 SGHNT and CDR2 YYREEE (reference sequence). Trimming removed 2 bases from V and 7 bases from J; junction bases left unmatched: 3. CDR3: CASSLDRGQNSPLHF. In nucleotides, the CDR3 is TGTGCCAGCAGCTTAGACAGGGGGCAGAATTCACCCCTCCACTTT.

The V gene is TRBV20-1, the J gene TRBJ1-1; no firm D call. With 3 bases removed from V and 2 bases from J, the gap between germline ends came to 7 bases. There are 12 residues in the CDR3. The germline V gene has CDR1 DFQATT and CDR2 SNEGSKA (reference sequence). The CDR3 bases are TGCAGTGCTAGTGAACTAAACACTGAAGCTTTCTTT. It specifies CSASELNTEAFF.

V gene TRBV28 combines with J gene TRBJ1-2; 12 bases match TRBD1. The CDR3 has 15 residues. Germline CDR1 and CDR2: MDHEN and SYDVKM. With 8 bases clipped from V and 4 bases from J, the junction kept 8 bases outside the gene matches. The CDR3 sequence is CASVTGTGGSYGYTF. CDR3 coding DNA: TGTGCCAGCGTAACCGGGACAGGGGGCTCCTATGGCTACACCTTC.

The rearrangement links TRBV3-1 (or the pseudogene TRBV3-2) to TRBJ1-3, with 7 bases matching TRBD1. The CDR3 loop spans 14 amino acids. Germline CDR1 reads LGHDT; CDR2 reads YNNKEL (reference sequence). Trimming cost V 4 bases and J 1 base; bases outside gene matches: 1. The CDR3: CASSRQGSGNTIYF. The CDR3 coding sequence is TGTGCCAGCAGCCGACAGGGATCTGGAAACACCATATATTTT.

The chain is built from TRBV6-5 and TRBJ1-6, with D hard to call. There are 14 residues in the CDR3. Germline V CDR1 and CDR2: MNHEY, SVGAGI. V was cut by 3 bases and J by 4 bases, with 7 bases left in between. The CDR3 region is CASSYRSYNSPLHF. CDR3 nucleotides: TGTGCCAGCAGTTATCGCAGTTATAATTCACCCCTCCACTTT.

This chain joins TRBV7-3 and TRBJ1-1; TRBD1 matches at 8 bases. V lost 1 base and J lost 7; bases outside the gene matches: 5. This CDR3 has 14 amino acids. From germline, CDR1 is SGHTA and CDR2 FQGTGA. DNA for the CDR3: TGTGCCAGCAGCTTAAGGGACGGACAGGGTGAAGCTTTCTTT. It codes for CASSLRDGQGEAFF.

The count of this clone is one. The CDR3 protein is CASSLDARTYNEQFF. DNA of the CDR3: TGCGCCAGCAGCTTGGACGCGCGAACCTACAATGAGCAGTTCTTC. The V and J genes are TRBV5-1 and TRBJ2-1; D call uncertain. Trimming left V 0 bases short and J 2 bases short, with 9 bases between. The CDR3 runs 15 residues. Germline lookup yields CDR1 SGHRS and CDR2 YFSETQ.

This rearrangement joins TRBV2 to TRBJ1-5; no firm D call. The CDR3 is made up of 14 amino acids. The germline V gene has CDR1 SNHLY and CDR2 FYNNEI. Trimming took off 7 bases at V and 4 bases at J, with 14 bases between the two ends. In nucleotides, the CDR3 is TGTGCCAGCACCGAGCGTCAGTTAAATCAGCCCCAGCATTTT. It yields the protein CASTERQLNQPQHF.

This clone came up a few times. The rearrangement joins TRBV3-1 (or the pseudogene TRBV3-2) to TRBJ1-4; D not certain. This CDR3 has 17 residues. Trimming stripped 0 bases from V and 1 base from J, with 12 bases between. Germline lookup yields CDR1 LGHDT and CDR2 YNNKEL (reference sequence). In DNA form, the CDR3 reads TGTGCCAGCAGCCAAGAGTTCGCGGGCGGAACTAATGAAAAACTGTTTTTT. It yields the protein CASSQEFAGGTNEKLFF.

This chain joins TRBV19 and TRBJ2-6; TRBD1 agrees at 7 bases. The V gene end was trimmed by 4 bases and the J gene end by 2 bases; junction bases not matched to a gene: 2. The CDR3 is 15 amino acids. Germline V gives CDR1 LNHDA, CDR2 SQIVND (reference sequence). CDR3 in DNA: TGTGCCAGTAGTAACCAGGGGGCTGGGGCCAACGTCCTGACTTTC. It translates to CASSNQGAGANVLTF.

This clone was observed once. The rearrangement uses TRBV30 and TRBJ2-3, with D tentatively TRBD1 or TRBD2 (6 bases each). Trimming removed 0 bases at V and 3 bases at J, with 10 bases between. The CDR3 extends over 14 amino acids. From germline, CDR1 is GTSNPN and CDR2 SVGIG (reference sequence). This CDR3 is CAWSVGGMTDTQYF. The CDR3 DNA sequence: TGTGCCTGGAGTGTAGGGGGGATGACAGATACGCAGTATTTT.

The table lists this clone with a count of one. The J gene is TRBJ2-3, the V gene TRBV24-1; unclear D gene. V lost 3 bases and J lost 7, with 10 bases in between. The germline V gene has CDR1 KGHDR and CDR2 SFDVKD. CDR3 length: 13 amino acids. The DNA of the CDR3 is TGTGCCACCAGTGATGGGCTGAGATATACGCAGTATTTT. Its protein product is CATSDGLRYTQYF.

V gene TRBV9 combines with J gene TRBJ2-7, with 8 bases aligning to TRBD2. Per the germline V gene, CDR1 is SGDLS and CDR2 is YYNGEE. The CDR3 has 15 amino acids. The V segment lost 4 bases and the J segment 3 bases; nucleotides outside the gene matches: 9. The CDR3: CASSPQSSGIYEQYF. CDR3 sequence (DNA): TGTGCCAGCAGCCCTCAGAGTAGCGGGATCTACGAGCAGTACTTC.

This clone was observed a single time. The gene calls are TRBV7-9 and TRBJ2-3; 8 bases agree with TRBD1. V dropped 4 bases and J dropped 2; count of bases not matched to a gene: 5. The CDR3 runs 15 residues. Looked up from germline, CDR1 is SEHNR and CDR2 is FQNEAQ (reference sequence). The DNA for the CDR3 is TGTGCCAGCAGCTCAGGGGGCCCAAACACAGATACGCAGTATTTT. Its protein product is CASSSGGPNTDTQYF.

The chain has TRBV9 and TRBJ2-7, with 9 bases lining up with TRBD2. Germline V gene lookup returns CDR1 SGDLS and CDR2 YYNGEE. CDR3 length: 16 amino acids. Trimming removed 4 bases from V and 6 bases from J; junction bases left unmatched: 14. The CDR3 DNA follows: TGTGCCAGCAGCCCAGTAGCGGGAGCCGCCGCGGGCGAGCAGTACTTC. Amino acid sequence: CASSPVAGAAAGEQYF.

This rearrangement joins TRBV4-2 to TRBJ2-3; D is uncertain. In germline, CDR1 is LGHNA, CDR2 YNFKEQ. This CDR3 has 11 amino acids. Trimming cost V 6 bases and J 0 bases, with 1 base left between them. The CDR3 nucleotides read TGTGCCAGCAGGAGCACAGATACGCAGTATTTT. Amino acids: CASRSTDTQYF.

The CDR3 spells CASSPGLAGGYEQFF. In DNA form, the CDR3 reads TGTGCCAGCAGCCCAGGACTAGCGGGAGGCTATGAGCAGTTCTTC. V and J are TRBV7-3 and TRBJ2-1; 14 bases line up with TRBD2. Germline trimming cut 5 bases from V and 8 bases from J; bases unmatched to any gene: 5. The CDR3 runs to 15 residues. Germline values: CDR1 SGHTA, CDR2 FQGTGA.

This clone was counted a few times. CDR3 nucleotides: TGTGCCAGCAGTGCCCTACAGGGGGGACAGCCCCAGCATTTT. Translated, it gives CASSALQGGQPQHF. The rearrangement uses TRBV27 and TRBJ1-5; 8 bases map to TRBD1. There are 14 residues in the CDR3. V gave up 5 bases and J gave up 7 bases; unmatched junction bases: 7. The germline CDR1 and CDR2 sequences are MNHEY and SMNVEV (reference sequence).

The chain is built from TRBV11-2 and TRBJ2-5; 7 bases agree with TRBD2. The germline V gene encodes CDR1 SGHAT and CDR2 FQNNGV. The CDR3 is 14 residues long. The trim removed 6 bases at V and 5 bases at J, leaving 9 bases unmatched. For the CDR3, the DNA is TGTGCCAGCAGACCAGAGGGGCGGGGGGAGACCCAGTACTTC. Residues: CASRPEGRGETQYF.

V and J are TRBV3-1 (or the pseudogene TRBV3-2) and TRBJ2-5; D gene ambiguous. V lost 2 bases and J lost 8, with 9 bases in between. This CDR3 is 12 amino acids long. From germline, CDR1 is LGHDT and CDR2 YNNKEL (reference sequence). In DNA, the CDR3 is TGTGCCAGCAGCCAACCTCCAGGAACCCAGTACTTC. This sequence encodes CASSQPPGTQYF.

This chain uses TRBV2 with TRBJ1-5; D is perhaps TRBD1 (6 bases). The CDR3 loop spans 16 amino acids. The V end was cut by 7 bases, the J end by 1 base, with 17 bases between. CDR1 is SNHLY, CDR2 FYNNEI, per germline. The chain's CDR3 is CASKEQGFSSNQPQHF. CDR3 coding DNA: TGTGCCAGCAAGGAACAGGGATTCTCGAGCAATCAGCCCCAGCATTTT. Based on the CDR3 plus reference TRBV2 and TRBJ1-5, the full variable domain is EPEVTQTPSHQVTQMGQEVILRCVPISNHLYFYWYRQILGQKVEFLVSFYNNEISEKSEIFDDQFSVERPDGSNFTLKIRSTKLEDSAMYFCASKEQGFSSNQPQHFGDGTRLSIL.

The chain combines TRBV6-5 with TRBJ2-5; 12 nucleotides agree with TRBD2. The junction had 2 bases not matched to a gene; V was cut back by 5 bases and J by 4 bases. Germline CDR1 is MNHEY and CDR2 is SVGAGI. The CDR3 has 14 residues. The CDR3 spells CASSLTSGRETQYF. The CDR3 DNA is TGTGCCAGCAGTCTGACTAGCGGGAGAGAGACCCAGTACTTC.

The chain carries TRBV28 and TRBJ2-7; unclear D gene. Germline V gene data show CDR1 as MDHEN and CDR2 as SYDVKM. V dropped 6 bases and J dropped 6 bases, with 12 bases sitting between them. The CDR3 runs to 12 residues. The chain's CDR3 is CASRAPLGEQYF. For the CDR3, the DNA is TGTGCCAGCAGGGCCCCTCTCGGCGAGCAGTACTTC.

Here the CDR3 DNA reads TGTGCCAGCAGTTACGGGGTAGTAGGCAATGAGCAGTTCTTC. Translating it yields CASSYGVVGNEQFF. This chain joins TRBV6-6 and TRBJ2-1; no clear D gene. CDR3 length: 14 residues. CDR1 and CDR2 from the germline V gene are MNHNY and SVGAGI (reference sequence). V lost 2 bases to trimming and J lost 6 bases, with 11 bases between them.

V and J are TRBV11-2 and TRBJ2-2; D gene ambiguous. With 1 base removed from V and 2 bases from J, the gap between germline ends came to 11 bases. CDR3 length equals 16 residues. CDR1 is SGHAT, CDR2 FQNNGV, per germline. CDR3 nucleotides: TGTGCCAGCAGCTTAGGACGACAACTTAACACCGGGGAGCTGTTTTTT. Translated, it gives CASSLGRQLNTGELFF.

The chain couples TRBV18 to TRBJ1-5, with D uncertain. This CDR3 comprises 17 residues. V was pared by 0 bases and J by 1 base, with 13 bases between. The germline gives CDR1 KGHSH, CDR2 LQKENI. CDR3 residues: CASSPPVVGISNQPQHF. The CDR3 DNA reads TGTGCCAGCTCACCACCGGTAGTAGGGATCAGCAATCAGCCCCAGCATTTT.

The chain recombines TRBV3-1 (or the pseudogene TRBV3-2) with TRBJ1-5; 7 bases are a match to TRBD1. This CDR3 is 16 amino acids long. Germline lookup yields CDR1 LGHDT and CDR2 YNNKEL (reference sequence). V was pared by 1 base and J by 6 bases, with 9 bases of the junction left unmatched. Here the CDR3 DNA reads TGTGCCAGCAGCCAAGGGGTCGGGACAGAAGGTCAGCCCCAGCATTTT. Translating gives CASSQGVGTEGQPQHF.

This chain links TRBV4-1 with TRBJ2-1; the match to TRBD2 covers 8 bases. CDR1 is MGHRA and CDR2 is YSYEKL in the germline V gene. The CDR3 contains 16 residues. The trim removed 4 bases at V and 10 bases at J, leaving 15 bases unmatched. The CDR3 spells CASSPRGRAGVWEQFF. The CDR3 DNA sequence: TGCGCCAGCAGCCCCCGAGGGCGAGCGGGAGTGTGGGAGCAGTTCTTC.